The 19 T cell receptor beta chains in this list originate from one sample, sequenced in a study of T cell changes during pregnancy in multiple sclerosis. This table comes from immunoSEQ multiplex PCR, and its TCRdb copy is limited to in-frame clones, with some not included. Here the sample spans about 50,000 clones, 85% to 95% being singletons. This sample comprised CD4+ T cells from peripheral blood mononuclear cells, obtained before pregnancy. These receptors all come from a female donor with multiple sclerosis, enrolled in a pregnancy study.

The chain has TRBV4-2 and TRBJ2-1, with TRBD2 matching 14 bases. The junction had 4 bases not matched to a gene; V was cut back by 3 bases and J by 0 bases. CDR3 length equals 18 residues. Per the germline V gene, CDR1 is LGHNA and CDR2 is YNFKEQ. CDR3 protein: CASSQGLAGEVSYNEQFF. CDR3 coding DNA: TGTGCCAGCAGCCAGGGACTAGCGGGAGAGGTCTCCTACAATGAGCAGTTCTTC.

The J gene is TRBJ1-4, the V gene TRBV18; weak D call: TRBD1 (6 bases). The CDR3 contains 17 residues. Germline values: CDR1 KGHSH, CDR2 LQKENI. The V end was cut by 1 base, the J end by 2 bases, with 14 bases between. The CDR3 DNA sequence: TGTGCCAGCTCACCACGCCCCAACAGGGCCACTAATGAAAAACTGTTTTTT. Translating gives CASSPRPNRATNEKLFF.

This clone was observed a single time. The DNA of the CDR3 is TGTGCCAGCAGTTCACCGGGACTAGCTAACTATGGCTACACCTTC. The encoded protein is CASSSPGLANYGYTF. This chain uses TRBV27 with TRBJ1-2; the D gene is possibly TRBD1 (5 bases). CDR3 length equals 15 residues. The ends were cut back, 4 bases at V and 0 bases at J, with 12 bases in the middle. Germline values: CDR1 MNHEY, CDR2 SMNVEV (reference sequence).

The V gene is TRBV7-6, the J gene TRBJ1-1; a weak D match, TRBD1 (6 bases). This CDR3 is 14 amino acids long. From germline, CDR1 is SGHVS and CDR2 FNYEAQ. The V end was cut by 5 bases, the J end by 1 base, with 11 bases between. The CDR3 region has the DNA TGTGCCAGCAGCCCAGGGGCCGGGAACACTGAAGCTTTCTTT. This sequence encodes CASSPGAGNTEAFF.

The CDR3 DNA reads TGTGCCATCAGTGGGGGGGTCGAAGGCGAGCAGTACTTC. This encodes CAISGGVEGEQYF. V gene TRBV10-3 combines with J gene TRBJ2-7, with D perhaps TRBD2 (6 bases). Deletions cut 4 bases from V and 6 bases from J, with 13 bases between. The CDR3 is 13 residues long. Germline-derived CDR1 and CDR2 are ENHRY and SYGVKD.

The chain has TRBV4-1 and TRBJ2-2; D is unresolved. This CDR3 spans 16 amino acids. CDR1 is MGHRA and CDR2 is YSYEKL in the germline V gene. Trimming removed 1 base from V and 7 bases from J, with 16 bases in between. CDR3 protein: CASSQVDLVVYGELFF. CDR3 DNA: TGCGCCAGCAGCCAAGTAGATCTAGTAGTATACGGGGAGCTGTTTTTT.

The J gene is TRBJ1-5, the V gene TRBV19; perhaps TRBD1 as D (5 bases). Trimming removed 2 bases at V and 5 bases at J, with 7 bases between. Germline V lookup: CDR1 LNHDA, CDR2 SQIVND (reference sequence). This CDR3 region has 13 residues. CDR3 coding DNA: TGTGCCAGTAGTATACAGGGCCATCAGCCCCAGCATTTT. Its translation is CASSIQGHQPQHF.

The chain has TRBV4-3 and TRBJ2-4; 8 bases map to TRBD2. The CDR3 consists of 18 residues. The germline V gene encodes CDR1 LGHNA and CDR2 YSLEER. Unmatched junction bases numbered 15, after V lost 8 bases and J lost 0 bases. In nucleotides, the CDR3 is TGCGCCAGCTCGAATCGGGTAGCGGGGAACCTAGCCAAAAACATTCAGTACTTC. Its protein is CASSNRVAGNLAKNIQYF.

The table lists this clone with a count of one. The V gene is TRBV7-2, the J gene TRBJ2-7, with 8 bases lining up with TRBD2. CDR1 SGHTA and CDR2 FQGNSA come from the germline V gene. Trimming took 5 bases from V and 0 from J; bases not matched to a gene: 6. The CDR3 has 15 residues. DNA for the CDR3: TGTGCCAGCAGCCAGACTAGCGTTAGCTCCTACGAGCAGTACTTC. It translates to CASSQTSVSSYEQYF.

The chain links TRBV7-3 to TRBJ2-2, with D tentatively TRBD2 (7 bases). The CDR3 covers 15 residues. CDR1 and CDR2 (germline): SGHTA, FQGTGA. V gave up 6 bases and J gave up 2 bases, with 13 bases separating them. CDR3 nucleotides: TGTGCCAGCAGGGCCGGGGGGCTTAACACCGGGGAGCTGTTTTTT. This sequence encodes CASRAGGLNTGELFF.

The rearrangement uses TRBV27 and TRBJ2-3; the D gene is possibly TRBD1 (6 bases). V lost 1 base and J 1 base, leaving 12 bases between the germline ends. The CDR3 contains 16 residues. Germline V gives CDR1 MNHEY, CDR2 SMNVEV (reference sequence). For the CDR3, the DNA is TGTGCCAGCAGTTTATGGGGGCAGGGAGGCACAGATACGCAGTATTTT. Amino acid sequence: CASSLWGQGGTDTQYF.

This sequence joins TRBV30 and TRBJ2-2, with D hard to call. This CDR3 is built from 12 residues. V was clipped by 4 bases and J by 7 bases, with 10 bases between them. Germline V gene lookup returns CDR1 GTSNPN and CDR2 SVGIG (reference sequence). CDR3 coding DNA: TGTGCCTGGATTACAGTTCTCGGGGAGCTGTTTTTT. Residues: CAWITVLGELFF.

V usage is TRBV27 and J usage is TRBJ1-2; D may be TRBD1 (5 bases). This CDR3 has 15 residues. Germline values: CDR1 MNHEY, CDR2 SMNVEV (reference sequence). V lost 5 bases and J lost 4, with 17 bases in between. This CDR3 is CASSPQRQSLYGYTF. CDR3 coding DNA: TGTGCCAGCAGTCCGCAACGACAGTCCCTCTATGGCTACACCTTC.

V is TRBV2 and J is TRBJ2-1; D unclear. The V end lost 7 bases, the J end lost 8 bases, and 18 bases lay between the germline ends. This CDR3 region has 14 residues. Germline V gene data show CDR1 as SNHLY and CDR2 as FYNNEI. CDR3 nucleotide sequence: TGTGCCAGCAAAACCGGTAGCATTAAAGATGAGCAGTTCTTC. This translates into CASKTGSIKDEQFF.

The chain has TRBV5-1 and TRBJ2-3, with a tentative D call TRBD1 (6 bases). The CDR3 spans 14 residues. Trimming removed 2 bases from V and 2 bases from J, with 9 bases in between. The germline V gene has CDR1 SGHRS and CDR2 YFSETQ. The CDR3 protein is CASSFRGPTDTQYF. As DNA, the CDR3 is TGCGCCAGCAGCTTCAGGGGACCCACAGATACGCAGTATTTT.

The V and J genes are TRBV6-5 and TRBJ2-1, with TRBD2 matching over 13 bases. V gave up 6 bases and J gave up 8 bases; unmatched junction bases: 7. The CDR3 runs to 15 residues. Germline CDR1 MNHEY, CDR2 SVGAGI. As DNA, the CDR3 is TGTGCCAGCAGCACGGGACTAGCGGGAATGTATGAGCAGTTCTTC. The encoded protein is CASSTGLAGMYEQFF.

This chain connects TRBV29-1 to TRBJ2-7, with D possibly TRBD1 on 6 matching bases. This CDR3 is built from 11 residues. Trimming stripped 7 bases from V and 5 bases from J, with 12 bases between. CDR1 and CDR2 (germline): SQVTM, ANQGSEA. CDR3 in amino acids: CSAAQGNEQYF. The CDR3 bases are TGCAGCGCCGCACAGGGAAACGAGCAGTACTTC.

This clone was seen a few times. In DNA, the CDR3 is TGTGCCAGCAGTTTTCGGGGACAGCCCCAGCATTTT. It is translated as CASSFRGQPQHF. V gene TRBV27 combines with J gene TRBJ1-5; D uncertain. V was clipped by 3 bases and J by 7 bases, with 7 bases between them. Per the germline V gene, CDR1 is MNHEY and CDR2 is SMNVEV (reference sequence). This CDR3 comprises 12 residues.

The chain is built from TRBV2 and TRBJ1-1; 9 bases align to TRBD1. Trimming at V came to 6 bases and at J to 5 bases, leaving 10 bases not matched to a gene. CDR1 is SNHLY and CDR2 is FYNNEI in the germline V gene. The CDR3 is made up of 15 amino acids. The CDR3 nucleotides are TGTGCCAGCAGCGGGACAGGGCTTTCGGCAACTGAAGCTTTCTTT. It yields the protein CASSGTGLSATEAFF.